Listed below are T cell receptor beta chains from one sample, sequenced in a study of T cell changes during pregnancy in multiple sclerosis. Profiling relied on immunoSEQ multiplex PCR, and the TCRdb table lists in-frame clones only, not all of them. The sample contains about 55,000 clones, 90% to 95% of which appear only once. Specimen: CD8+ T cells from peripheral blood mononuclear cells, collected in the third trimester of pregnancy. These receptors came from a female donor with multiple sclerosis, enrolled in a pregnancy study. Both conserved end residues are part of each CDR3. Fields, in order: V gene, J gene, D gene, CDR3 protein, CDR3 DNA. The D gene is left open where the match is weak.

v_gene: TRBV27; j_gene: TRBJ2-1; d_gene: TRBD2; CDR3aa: CASSPIWGGGPEDNEQFF; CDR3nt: TGTGCCAGCAGCCCTATCTGGGGGGGTGGGCCAGAGGACAATGAGCAGTTCTTC
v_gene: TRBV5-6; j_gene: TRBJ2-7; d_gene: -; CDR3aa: CASSLALQGLAYEQYF; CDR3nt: TGTGCCAGCAGCTTGGCCTTACAGGGTCTCGCCTACGAGCAGTACTTC
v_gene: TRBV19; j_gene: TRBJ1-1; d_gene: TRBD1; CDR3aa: CASTDIAGQTSNTEAFF; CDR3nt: TGTGCCAGTACCGACATTGCGGGACAGACCTCGAACACTGAAGCTTTCTTT
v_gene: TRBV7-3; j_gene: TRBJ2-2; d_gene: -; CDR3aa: CASSPSPTGELFF; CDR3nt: TGTGCCAGCAGCCCATCCCCCACCGGGGAGCTGTTTTTT
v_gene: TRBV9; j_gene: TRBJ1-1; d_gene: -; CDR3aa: CASRGAPGAENTEAFF; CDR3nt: TGTGCCAGCAGGGGGGCCCCAGGGGCCGAGAACACTGAAGCTTTCTTT
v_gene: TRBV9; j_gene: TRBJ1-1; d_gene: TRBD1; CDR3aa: CASSVSGTGLTEAFF; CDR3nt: TGTGCCAGCAGCGTATCCGGGACAGGGTTGACTGAAGCTTTCTTT
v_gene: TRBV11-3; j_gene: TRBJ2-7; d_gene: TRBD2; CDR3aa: CASSLDLLSGEGSYEQYF; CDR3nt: TGTGCCAGCAGCTTAGATCTCCTTTCGGGGGAGGGCTCCTACGAGCAGTACTTC
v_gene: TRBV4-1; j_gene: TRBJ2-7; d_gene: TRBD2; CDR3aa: CASSQDPLAGGYEQYF; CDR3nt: TGCGCCAGCAGCCAAGATCCTCTAGCGGGAGGTTACGAGCAGTACTTC
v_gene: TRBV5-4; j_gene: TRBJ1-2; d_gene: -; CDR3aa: CASRDGAGYTNYGYTF; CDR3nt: TGTGCCAGCAGAGACGGTGCAGGGTATACTAACTATGGCTACACCTTC
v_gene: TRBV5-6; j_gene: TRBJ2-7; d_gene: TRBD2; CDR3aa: CASSWGLAGVEEQYF; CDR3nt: TGTGCCAGCAGCTGGGGACTAGCGGGGGTTGAAGAGCAGTACTTC
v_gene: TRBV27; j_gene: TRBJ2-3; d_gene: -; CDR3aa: CASSLGVWGVDTQYF; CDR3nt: TGTGCCAGCAGTTTAGGGGTATGGGGCGTCGATACGCAGTATTTT
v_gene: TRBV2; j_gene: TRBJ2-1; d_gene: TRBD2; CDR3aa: CASSEGLAGGVGNEQFF; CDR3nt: TGTGCCAGCAGTGAAGGACTAGCGGGAGGGGTTGGCAATGAGCAGTTCTTC
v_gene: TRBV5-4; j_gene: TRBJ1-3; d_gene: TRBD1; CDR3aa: CASSGTASGNTIYF; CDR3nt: TGTGCCAGCAGCGGGACAGCCTCTGGAAACACCATATATTTT
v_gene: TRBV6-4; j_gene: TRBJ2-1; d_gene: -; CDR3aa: CASKERDSYNEQFF; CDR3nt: TGTGCCAGCAAGGAACGGGACTCCTACAATGAGCAGTTCTTC
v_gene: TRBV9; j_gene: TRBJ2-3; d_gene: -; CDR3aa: CASSVYSGFTDTQYF; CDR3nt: TGTGCCAGCAGCGTATATTCGGGATTCACAGATACGCAGTATTTT
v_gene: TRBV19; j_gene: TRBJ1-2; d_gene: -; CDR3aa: CASSIGTVYGYTF; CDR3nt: TGTGCCAGTAGTATAGGGACAGTCTATGGCTACACCTTC
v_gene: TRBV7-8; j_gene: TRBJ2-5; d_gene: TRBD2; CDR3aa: CASSSASGYQETQYF; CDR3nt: TGTGCCAGCAGCTCCGCTAGCGGATATCAAGAGACCCAGTACTTC
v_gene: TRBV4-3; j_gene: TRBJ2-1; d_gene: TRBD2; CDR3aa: CASSQVALTSGRVGGQFF; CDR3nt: TGCGCCAGCAGCCAAGTTGCGTTGACTAGCGGGAGGGTGGGCGGGCAGTTCTTC